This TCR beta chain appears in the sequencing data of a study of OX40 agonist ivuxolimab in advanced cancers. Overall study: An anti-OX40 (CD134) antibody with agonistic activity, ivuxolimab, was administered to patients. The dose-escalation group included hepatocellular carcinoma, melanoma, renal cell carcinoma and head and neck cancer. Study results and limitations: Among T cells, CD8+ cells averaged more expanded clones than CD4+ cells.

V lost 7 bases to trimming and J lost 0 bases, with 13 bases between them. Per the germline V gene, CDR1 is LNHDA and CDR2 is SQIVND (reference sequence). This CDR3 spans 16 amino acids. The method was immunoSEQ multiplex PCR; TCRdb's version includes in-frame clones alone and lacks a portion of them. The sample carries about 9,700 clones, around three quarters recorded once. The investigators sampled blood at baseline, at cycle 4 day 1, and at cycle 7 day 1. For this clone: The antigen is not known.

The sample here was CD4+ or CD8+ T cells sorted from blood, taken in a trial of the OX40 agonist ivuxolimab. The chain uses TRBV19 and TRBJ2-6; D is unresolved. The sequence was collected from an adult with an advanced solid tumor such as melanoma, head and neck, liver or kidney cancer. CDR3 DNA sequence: TGTGCCAGTAAGCCCCTTCGCCCCTCTGGGGCCAACGTCCTGACTTTC. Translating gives CASKPLRPSGANVLTF.